Shown below are 15 T cell receptor beta chains from a single sample sequenced in a study of blood T cell repertoires in COVID-19. Generated by immunoSEQ multiplex PCR, the TCRdb table keeps only in-frame clones and is missing some. Found here are over 100,000 clones, roughly 83% of them singletons; the top ten hold 18%. Sequencing was carried out using peripheral blood. Receptor source: a woman aged 55-70 years with acute or convalescent COVID-19.

CDR3 sequence (DNA): TGTGCCATCAGTATCCCGGACAGGGTTTACGAGCAGTACTTC. It translates to CAISIPDRVYEQYF. V and J are TRBV10-3 and TRBJ2-7; 8 nucleotides agree with TRBD1. This CDR3 contains 14 residues. V shed 5 bases and J 4 bases; nucleotides not matched to a gene: 7. Germline V gives CDR1 ENHRY, CDR2 SYGVKD.

The chain uses TRBV5-4 and TRBJ1-6, with TRBD1 matching 8 bases. The length of the CDR3 is 15 residues. The ends lost 1 base at V and 7 bases at J; junction bases unmatched: 4. The germline V gene has CDR1 SGHNT and CDR2 YYREEE (reference sequence). The CDR3 DNA is TGTGCCAGCAGCTTGACACGGACAGGGAATTCACCCCTCCACTTT. It encodes CASSLTRTGNSPLHF.

The chain combines TRBV12-3 or TRBV12-4 with TRBJ1-4; D not resolved. This CDR3 comprises 13 residues. The germline V and J ends were trimmed by 3 bases and 10 bases, with 12 bases remaining between them. For the CDR3, the DNA is TGTGCCAGCAGTTTTTTGGAGGGAGGAAAACTGTTTTTT. It translates to CASSFLEGGKLFF.

The V call is TRBV27, the J call TRBJ2-2, with 8 bases aligning to TRBD1. From germline, CDR1 is MNHEY and CDR2 SMNVEV (reference sequence). Trimming at V came to 5 bases and at J to 3 bases, leaving 5 bases not matched to a gene. The CDR3 loop spans 15 amino acids. The CDR3 DNA is TGTGCCAGCAGTCCCGGGGACAGGTACACCGGGGAGCTGTTTTTT. Residues: CASSPGDRYTGELFF.

The chain couples TRBV6-5 to TRBJ1-2; a weak D match, TRBD1 (5 bases). Germline V CDR1 and CDR2: MNHEY, SVGAGI. V lost 6 bases and J 10 bases, leaving 18 bases between the germline ends. The CDR3 extends over 13 amino acids. The CDR3 bases are TGTGCCAGCAGAGGGGAGGGCTCAATTTCCTACACCTTC. The encoded protein is CASRGEGSISYTF.

The rearrangement uses TRBV3-1 (or the pseudogene TRBV3-2) and TRBJ1-1; D call uncertain. Germline V CDR1 and CDR2: LGHDT, YNNKEL (reference sequence). This CDR3 comprises 13 residues. The germline V and J ends were trimmed by 0 bases and 3 bases, with 5 bases remaining between them. This CDR3 is CASSQDRHTEAFF. The CDR3 nucleotides are TGTGCCAGCAGCCAAGACCGTCACACTGAAGCTTTCTTT.

The genes are TRBV5-4 and TRBJ1-4; 8 bases fit TRBD1. The junction had 9 bases not matched to a gene; V was cut back by 5 bases and J by 6 bases. This CDR3 contains 15 residues. The germline V gene has CDR1 SGHNT and CDR2 YYREEE (reference sequence). In nucleotides, the CDR3 is TGTGCCAGCAGAAATACAGGGGGAGGGCATGAAAAACTGTTTTTT. Translated, it gives CASRNTGGGHEKLFF. The entire variable domain, with the rest obtained from reference TRBV5-4 and TRBJ1-4, is as follows: ETGVTQSPTHLIKTRGQQVTLRCSSQSGHNTVSWYQQALGQGPQFIFQYYREEENGRGNFPPRFSGLQFPNYSSELNVNALELDDSALYLCASRNTGGGHEKLFFGSGTQLSVL.

This chain connects TRBV2 to TRBJ2-1, with 12 bases matching TRBD2. Looked up from germline, CDR1 is SNHLY and CDR2 is FYNNEI. There are 14 residues in the CDR3. V was clipped by 4 bases and J by 14 bases; unmatched bases: 9. The CDR3 DNA reads as TGTGCCAGCAGTGGCCGGACTAGCGGGACGTCGAAGTTCTTC. This encodes CASSGRTSGTSKFF. The whole variable domain, filled in from reference TRBV2 and TRBJ2-1, reads EPEVTQTPSHQVTQMGQEVILRCVPISNHLYFYWYRQILGQKVEFLVSFYNNEISEKSEIFDDQFSVERPDGSNFTLKIRSTKLEDSAMYFCASSGRTSGTSKFFGPGTRLTVL.

The chain carries TRBV5-1 and TRBJ2-7, with TRBD1 matching 8 bases. The CDR3 is 14 amino acids. Per the germline V gene, CDR1 is SGHRS and CDR2 is YFSETQ. The V segment lost 5 bases and the J segment 5 bases; nucleotides outside the gene matches: 9. This CDR3 reads CASSPVGTGHEQYF. For the CDR3, the DNA is TGCGCCAGCAGTCCCGTGGGGACAGGCCACGAGCAGTACTTC.

This clone was seen only a few times. The chain recombines TRBV9 with TRBJ2-1, with 12 nucleotides matching TRBD2. CDR1 and CDR2 (germline): SGDLS, YYNGEE. The CDR3 runs 15 residues. Losses at the gene ends were 2 bases for V and 8 bases for J; bases not matched to a gene: 5. This CDR3 is CASSVRASGRDEQFF. The CDR3 region has the DNA TGTGCCAGCAGCGTTAGGGCTAGCGGGAGGGATGAGCAGTTCTTC.

V is TRBV3-1 (or the pseudogene TRBV3-2) and J is TRBJ2-3; weak D call: TRBD1 (5 bases). Germline loops: CDR1 LGHDT, CDR2 YNNKEL (reference sequence). The germline V and J ends were trimmed by 3 bases and 2 bases, with 21 bases remaining between them. This CDR3 comprises 18 residues. CDR3 loop: CASSQGLPTLRSTDTQYF. Here the CDR3 DNA reads TGTGCCAGCAGCCAGGGGCTCCCGACTCTCCGATCCACAGATACGCAGTATTTT.

This rearrangement joins TRBV11-1 to TRBJ2-5, with a possible D match to TRBD2 (5 bases). The V gene lost 5 bases and the J gene lost 4 bases, with 14 bases spanning the gap. Per germline, CDR1 SGHAT and CDR2 FQDESV (reference sequence). The CDR3 is made up of 14 amino acids. Here the CDR3 reads CASSPERGRETQYF. CDR3 in DNA: TGTGCCAGCAGCCCCGAACGTGGGAGAGAGACCCAGTACTTC.

A few counts support this clone. The V and J genes are TRBV14 and TRBJ1-1; D may be TRBD1 (6 bases). This CDR3 is 17 amino acids long. Trimming left V 4 bases short and J 0 bases short, with 18 bases between. Germline-derived CDR1 and CDR2 are SGHDN and FVKESK. CDR3 nucleotide sequence: TGTGCCAGCAGCCCCCGCCGTAAGGGGGACCTGAACACTGAAGCTTTCTTT. Its translation is CASSPRRKGDLNTEAFF. Filled out from reference TRBV14 and TRBJ1-1, the complete variable domain reads EAGVTQFPSHSVIEKGQTVTLRCDPISGHDNLYWYRRVMGKEIKFLLHFVKESKQDESGMPNNRFLAERTGGTYSTLKVQPAELEDSGVYFCASSPRRKGDLNTEAFFGQGTRLTVV.

There are a few counts of this clone. J is TRBJ2-7 and V is TRBV7-8; 9 nucleotides line up with TRBD1. The ends lost 6 bases at V and 0 bases at J; junction bases unmatched: 9. The CDR3 contains 16 residues. Germline V gene data show CDR1 as SGHVS and CDR2 as FQNEAQ. The CDR3 nucleotides are TGTGCCAGCAGACTTTCCGGACAGGGGCTCTCCTACGAGCAGTACTTC. Translation gives CASRLSGQGLSYEQYF. Using reference TRBV7-8 and TRBJ2-7 for the parts outside the CDR3, the full variable domain is GAGVSQSPRYKVAKRGQDVALRCDPISGHVSLFWYQQALGQGPEFLTYFQNEAQLDKSGLPSDRFFAERPEGSVSTLKIQRTQQEDSAVYLCASRLSGQGLSYEQYFGPGTRLTVT.

This clone was counted between two and nine times. The V and J genes are TRBV11-2 and TRBJ2-1; tentative D call: TRBD2 (5 bases). CDR3 length: 15 residues. Germline-derived CDR1 and CDR2 are SGHAT and FQNNGV. V gave up 5 bases and J gave up 4 bases, with 15 bases separating them. The DNA for the CDR3 is TGTGCCAGCAGCCCCTCGGACTCCCCTTACAATGAGCAGTTCTTC. Translating gives CASSPSDSPYNEQFF.